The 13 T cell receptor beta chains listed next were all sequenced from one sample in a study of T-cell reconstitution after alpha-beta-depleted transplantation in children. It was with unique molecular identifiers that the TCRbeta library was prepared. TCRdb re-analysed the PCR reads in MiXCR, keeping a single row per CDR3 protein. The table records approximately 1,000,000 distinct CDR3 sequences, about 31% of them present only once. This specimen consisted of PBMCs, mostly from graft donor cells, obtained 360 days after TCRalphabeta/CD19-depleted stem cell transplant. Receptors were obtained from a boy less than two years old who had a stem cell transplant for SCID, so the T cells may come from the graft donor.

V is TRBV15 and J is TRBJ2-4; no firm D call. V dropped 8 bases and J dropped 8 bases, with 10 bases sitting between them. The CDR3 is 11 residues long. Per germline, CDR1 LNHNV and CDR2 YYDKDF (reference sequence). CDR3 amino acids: CATAYLDIQYF. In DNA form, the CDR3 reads TGTGCCACCGCGTACCTAGACATTCAGTACTTC. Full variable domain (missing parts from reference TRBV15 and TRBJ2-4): DAMVIQNPRYQVTQFGKPVTLSCSQTLNHNVMYWYQQKSSQAPKLLFHYYDKDFNNEADTPDNFQSRRPNTSFCFLDIRSPGLGDTAMYLCATAYLDIQYFGAGTRLSVL.

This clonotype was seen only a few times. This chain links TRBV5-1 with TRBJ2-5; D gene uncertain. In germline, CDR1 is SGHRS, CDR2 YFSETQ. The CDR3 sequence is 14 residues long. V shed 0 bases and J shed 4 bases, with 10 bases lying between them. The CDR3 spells CASSLGYRGETQYF. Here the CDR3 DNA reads TGCGCCAGCAGCTTGGGGTACAGAGGAGAGACCCAGTACTTC.

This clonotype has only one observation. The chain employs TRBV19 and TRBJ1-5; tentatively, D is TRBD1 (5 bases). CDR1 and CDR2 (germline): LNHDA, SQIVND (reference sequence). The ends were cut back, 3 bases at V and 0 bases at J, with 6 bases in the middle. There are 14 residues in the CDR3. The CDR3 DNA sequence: TGTGCCAGTAGTATCGACAGTAGCAATCAGCCCCAGCATTTT. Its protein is CASSIDSSNQPQHF.

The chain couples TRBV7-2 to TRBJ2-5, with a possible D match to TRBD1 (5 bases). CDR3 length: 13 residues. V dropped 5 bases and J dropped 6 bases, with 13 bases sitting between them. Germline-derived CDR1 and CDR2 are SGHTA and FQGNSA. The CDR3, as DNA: TGTGCCAGCAGCCCCGCCAGGGCAAAGACCCAGTACTTC. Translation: CASSPARAKTQYF.

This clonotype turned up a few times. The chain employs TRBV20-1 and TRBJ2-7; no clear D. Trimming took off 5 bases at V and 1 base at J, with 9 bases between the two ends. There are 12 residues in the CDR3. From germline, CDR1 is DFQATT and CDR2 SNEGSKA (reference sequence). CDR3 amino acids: CSAPLGSYEQYF. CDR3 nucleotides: TGCAGTGCTCCGCTGGGATCCTACGAGCAGTACTTC.

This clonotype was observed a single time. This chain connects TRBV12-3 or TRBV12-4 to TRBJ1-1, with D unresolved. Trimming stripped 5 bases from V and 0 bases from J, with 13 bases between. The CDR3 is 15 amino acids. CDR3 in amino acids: CASSQNAGVNTEAFF. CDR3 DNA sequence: TGTGCCAGCAGTCAAAATGCCGGGGTGAACACTGAAGCTTTCTTT.

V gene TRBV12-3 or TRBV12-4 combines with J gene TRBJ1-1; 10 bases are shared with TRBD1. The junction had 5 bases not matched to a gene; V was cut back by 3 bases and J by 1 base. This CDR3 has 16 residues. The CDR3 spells CASSLTGGAWNTEAFF. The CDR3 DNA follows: TGTGCCAGCAGTTTGACAGGGGGCGCGTGGAACACTGAAGCTTTCTTT.

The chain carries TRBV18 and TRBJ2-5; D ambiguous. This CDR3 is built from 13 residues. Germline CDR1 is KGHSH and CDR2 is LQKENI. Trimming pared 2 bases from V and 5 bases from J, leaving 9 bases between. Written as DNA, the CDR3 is TGTGCCAGCTCACCAAGAATCCGGGAGACCCAGTACTTC. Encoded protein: CASSPRIRETQYF.

The CDR3 nucleotides are TGTGCCCCCTCCGGGACAGGGGCTTTAGAGACCCAGTACTTC. The encoded protein is CAPSGTGALETQYF. The gene calls are TRBV21-1 and TRBJ2-5; the table names TRBD1, a call not compared with the DNA. TRBV21-1 is designated a pseudogene. The CDR3 is 14 residues long.

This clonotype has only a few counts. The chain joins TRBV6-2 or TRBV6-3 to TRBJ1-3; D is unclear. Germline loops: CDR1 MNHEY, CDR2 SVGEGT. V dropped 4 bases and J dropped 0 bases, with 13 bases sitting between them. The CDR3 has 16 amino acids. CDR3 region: CASSWSPLVSGNTIYF. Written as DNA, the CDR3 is TGTGCCAGCAGTTGGTCCCCGCTAGTCTCTGGAAACACCATATATTTT.

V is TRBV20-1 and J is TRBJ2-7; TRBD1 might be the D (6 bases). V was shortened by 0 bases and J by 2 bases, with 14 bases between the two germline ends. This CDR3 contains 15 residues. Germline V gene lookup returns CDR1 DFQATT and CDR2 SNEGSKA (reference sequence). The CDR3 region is CSARDGRQEPYEQYF. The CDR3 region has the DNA TGCAGTGCTAGAGATGGAAGACAGGAGCCCTACGAGCAGTACTTC.

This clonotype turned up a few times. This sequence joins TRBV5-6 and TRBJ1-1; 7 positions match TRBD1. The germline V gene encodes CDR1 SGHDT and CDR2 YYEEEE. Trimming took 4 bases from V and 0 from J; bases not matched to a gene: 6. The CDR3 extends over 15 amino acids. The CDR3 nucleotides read TGTGCCAGCAGCCCCCCGACAGGGATGAACACTGAAGCTTTCTTT. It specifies CASSPPTGMNTEAFF.

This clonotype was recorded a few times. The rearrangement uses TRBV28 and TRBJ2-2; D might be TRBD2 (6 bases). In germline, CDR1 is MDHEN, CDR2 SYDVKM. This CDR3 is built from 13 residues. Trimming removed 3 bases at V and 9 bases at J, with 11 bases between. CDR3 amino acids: CASSFWGERELFF. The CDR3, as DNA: TGTGCCAGCAGTTTCTGGGGGGAAAGGGAGCTGTTTTTT.